A selection of T cell receptor beta chains follows, all from one sample in a study of Ad26.COV2.S vaccination and SARS-CoV-2 variants. Data came from immunoSEQ multiplex PCR; TCRdb stores just in-frame clones and leaves some out. The sample consists of 360,000 or so clones, roughly 90% of them appearing once. The sequencing used peripheral blood, collected in a trial of Ad26.COV2.S vaccine versus placebo. The receptors stem from a person between 18 and 65 years old who received the Ad26.COV2.S COVID-19 vaccine or a placebo. The CDR3 runs from the conserved cysteine through the conserved F or W. The order of the fields is clone size, V gene, J gene, D gene, CDR3 DNA, CDR3 protein. The D gene is left open where the match is weak. Not all rows give a size; the values are once, few, many and, for expanded clones, a class.

clone_size: NA; v_call: TRBV5-4; j_call: TRBJ1-1; d_call: NA; cdr3_nt: TGTGCCAGCAGCTTCGTTGGGGGGCAGGGCACTGAAGCTTTCTTT; cdr3_aa: CASSFVGGQGTEAFF
clone_size: NA; v_call: TRBV19; j_call: TRBJ2-7; d_call: TRBD2; cdr3_nt: TGTGCCAGTAGCCAGCGGGAGTATGACGAGCAGTACTTC; cdr3_aa: CASSQREYDEQYF
clone_size: NA; v_call: TRBV3-1/TRBV3-2; j_call: TRBJ1-1; d_call: NA; cdr3_nt: TGTGCCAGCAGCCAAGATTTGATGGGGGGTCAGCGAGCTTTCTTT; cdr3_aa: CASSQDLMGGQRAFF
clone_size: NA; v_call: TRBV2; j_call: TRBJ1-4; d_call: NA; cdr3_nt: TGTGCCAGCAGGATCGAGACGTCTAATGAAAAACTGTTTTTT; cdr3_aa: CASRIETSNEKLFF
clone_size: once; v_call: TRBV2; j_call: TRBJ2-2; d_call: TRBD1; cdr3_nt: TGTGCCAGCAGTCCCGGGACAGGGATCACCGGGGAGCTGTTTTTT; cdr3_aa: CASSPGTGITGELFF
clone_size: NA; v_call: TRBV5-1; j_call: TRBJ2-4; d_call: TRBD1; cdr3_nt: TGCGCCAGCAGCCCAGGGACAGGGGGCTCGAAAAACATTCAGTACTTC; cdr3_aa: CASSPGTGGSKNIQYF
clone_size: NA; v_call: TRBV18; j_call: TRBJ1-2; d_call: NA; cdr3_nt: TGTGCCAGCTCCGACACTAACTATGGCTACACCTTC; cdr3_aa: CASSDTNYGYTF
clone_size: NA; v_call: TRBV5-4; j_call: TRBJ1-3; d_call: TRBD1; cdr3_nt: TGTGCCAGCAGCTTACAGGGGAAAAACTCTGGAAACACCATATATTTT; cdr3_aa: CASSLQGKNSGNTIYF
clone_size: NA; v_call: TRBV11-2; j_call: TRBJ2-7; d_call: TRBD1; cdr3_nt: TGTGCCAGCAGCTTAGGTGCAGGGGGCGGCGACGAGCAGTACTTC; cdr3_aa: CASSLGAGGGDEQYF
clone_size: NA; v_call: TRBV5-1; j_call: TRBJ1-1; d_call: TRBD1; cdr3_nt: TGCGCCAGCAGCTTCGGGACAGGGATGAACACTGAAGCTTTCTTT; cdr3_aa: CASSFGTGMNTEAFF
clone_size: NA; v_call: TRBV7-9; j_call: TRBJ2-3; d_call: NA; cdr3_nt: TGTGCCAGCAGAGACTTAGCGAACACGCAGTATTTT; cdr3_aa: CASRDLANTQYF
clone_size: few; v_call: TRBV4-1; j_call: TRBJ2-1; d_call: NA; cdr3_nt: TGCGCCAGCAGCCTGGGACCTTATAGTGAGCAGTTCTTC; cdr3_aa: CASSLGPYSEQFF
clone_size: NA; v_call: TRBV28; j_call: TRBJ1-5; d_call: NA; cdr3_nt: TGTGCCAGCAGTTTAGCGGAACAGGGTTTCCCACAGCCCCAGCATTTT; cdr3_aa: CASSLAEQGFPQPQHF
clone_size: NA; v_call: TRBV5-4; j_call: TRBJ2-5; d_call: TRBD2; cdr3_nt: TGTGCCAGCAGCGTTGGGACTAGCGGGAGACGGGAGACCCAGTACTTC; cdr3_aa: CASSVGTSGRRETQYF
clone_size: NA; v_call: TRBV5-1; j_call: TRBJ1-4; d_call: TRBD1; cdr3_nt: TGCGCCAGCAGCCCGAGCACAGGGGGCGTTGAAAAACTGTTTTTT; cdr3_aa: CASSPSTGGVEKLFF
clone_size: NA; v_call: TRBV19; j_call: TRBJ2-1; d_call: TRBD1; cdr3_nt: TGTGCCAGTAGGACAGGGTTCACCTACAATGAGCAGTTCTTC; cdr3_aa: CASRTGFTYNEQFF
clone_size: NA; v_call: TRBV7-9; j_call: TRBJ1-6; d_call: NA; cdr3_nt: TGTGCCAGCAGCTCGGACAGTTATAATTCACCCCTCCACTTT; cdr3_aa: CASSSDSYNSPLHF
clone_size: NA; v_call: TRBV2; j_call: TRBJ2-1; d_call: TRBD2; cdr3_nt: TGTGCCAGCACCACAAGCGGGAACGAGCAGTTCTTC; cdr3_aa: CASTTSGNEQFF
clone_size: NA; v_call: TRBV27; j_call: TRBJ2-1; d_call: TRBD2; cdr3_nt: TGTGCCAGCAGTCCACCGACTAGCGGGGCATATTACAATGAGCAGTTCTTC; cdr3_aa: CASSPPTSGAYYNEQFF
clone_size: NA; v_call: TRBV19; j_call: TRBJ2-7; d_call: NA; cdr3_nt: TGTGCCAGTAAAGGGGCTAGTTCCGAGCAGTACTTC; cdr3_aa: CASKGASSEQYF
clone_size: NA; v_call: TRBV5-4; j_call: TRBJ2-3; d_call: NA; cdr3_nt: TGTGCCAGCAGCTTGCCGACGGAGCACACAGATACGCAGTATTTT; cdr3_aa: CASSLPTEHTDTQYF
clone_size: NA; v_call: TRBV18; j_call: TRBJ1-1; d_call: NA; cdr3_nt: TGTGCCAGCTCACTGACAAACACTGAAGCTTTCTTT; cdr3_aa: CASSLTNTEAFF
clone_size: NA; v_call: TRBV28; j_call: TRBJ2-7; d_call: NA; cdr3_nt: TGTGCCAGCAGTTTCCCCGGGACGGAGACCTACGAGCAGTACTTC; cdr3_aa: CASSFPGTETYEQYF
clone_size: NA; v_call: TRBV12-3/TRBV12-4; j_call: TRBJ1-2; d_call: NA; cdr3_nt: TGTGCCAGCAGTTTTGGGGGGGTAAGAGGCTACACCTTC; cdr3_aa: CASSFGGVRGYTF
clone_size: NA; v_call: TRBV7-2; j_call: TRBJ1-5; d_call: TRBD1; cdr3_nt: TGTGCCAGCAGGGTAACAGGGGACGCTAATCAGCCCCAGCATTTT; cdr3_aa: CASRVTGDANQPQHF
clone_size: NA; v_call: TRBV21-1; j_call: TRBJ1-4; d_call: NA; cdr3_nt: TGTGCCAGCAGCAACCCTGATGAAAAACTGTTTTTT; cdr3_aa: CASSNPDEKLFF
clone_size: NA; v_call: TRBV3-1/TRBV3-2; j_call: TRBJ2-7; d_call: NA; cdr3_nt: TGTGCCAGCAGCCAAAGCGGAATAGCGTTCCGCTGGTACTTC; cdr3_aa: CASSQSGIAFRWYF
clone_size: once; v_call: TRBV5-1; j_call: TRBJ1-2; d_call: NA; cdr3_nt: TGCGCCAGCAGCTTGGTGCTGGGCAGGGAGAACTATGGCTACACCTTC; cdr3_aa: CASSLVLGRENYGYTF
clone_size: NA; v_call: TRBV5-4; j_call: TRBJ1-5; d_call: NA; cdr3_nt: TGTGCCAGCAGCTTCGACGGGAATCAGCCCCAGCATTTT; cdr3_aa: CASSFDGNQPQHF
clone_size: NA; v_call: TRBV2; j_call: TRBJ2-1; d_call: TRBD2; cdr3_nt: TGTGCCAGCAAACGGCCTAGCGGGAGCCATGAGCAGTTCTTC; cdr3_aa: CASKRPSGSHEQFF
clone_size: NA; v_call: TRBV6-5; j_call: TRBJ2-7; d_call: NA; cdr3_nt: TGTGCCAGCAGGGGCCCAGGGTTTACAAACGAGCAGTACTTC; cdr3_aa: CASRGPGFTNEQYF
clone_size: NA; v_call: TRBV7-9; j_call: TRBJ2-7; d_call: NA; cdr3_nt: TGTGCCAGCAGCCCGATACGCCTCACCCCCTACGAGCAGTACTTC; cdr3_aa: CASSPIRLTPYEQYF
clone_size: NA; v_call: TRBV28; j_call: TRBJ1-1; d_call: TRBD1; cdr3_nt: TGTGCCAGCCCTTCCAGGGACAGCTACATGAACACTGAAGCTTTCTTT; cdr3_aa: CASPSRDSYMNTEAFF
clone_size: NA; v_call: TRBV28; j_call: TRBJ2-6; d_call: NA; cdr3_nt: TGTGCCAGCCAGAATAGTCCCTCTGGGGCCAACGTCCTGACTTTC; cdr3_aa: CASQNSPSGANVLTF
clone_size: NA; v_call: TRBV29-1; j_call: TRBJ2-1; d_call: TRBD1; cdr3_nt: TGCAGCGCTCCGGGACAGGGGGCGCGGGATGAGCAGTTCTTC; cdr3_aa: CSAPGQGARDEQFF
clone_size: NA; v_call: TRBV6-5; j_call: TRBJ1-1; d_call: NA; cdr3_nt: TGTGCCAGCAGCAAATTGACGAACACTGAAGCTTTCTTT; cdr3_aa: CASSKLTNTEAFF